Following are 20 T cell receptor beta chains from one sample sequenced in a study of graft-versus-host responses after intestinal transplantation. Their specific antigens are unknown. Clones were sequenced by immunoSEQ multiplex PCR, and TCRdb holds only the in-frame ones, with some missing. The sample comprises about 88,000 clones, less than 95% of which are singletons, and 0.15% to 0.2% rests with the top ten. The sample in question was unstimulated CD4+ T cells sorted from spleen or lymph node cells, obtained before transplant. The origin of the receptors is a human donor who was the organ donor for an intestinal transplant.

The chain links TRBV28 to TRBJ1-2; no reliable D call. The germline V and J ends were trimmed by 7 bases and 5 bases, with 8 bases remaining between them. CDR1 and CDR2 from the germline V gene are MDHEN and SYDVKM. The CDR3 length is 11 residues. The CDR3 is CASTFGYGYTF. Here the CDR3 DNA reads TGTGCCAGCACATTTGGGTATGGCTACACCTTC.

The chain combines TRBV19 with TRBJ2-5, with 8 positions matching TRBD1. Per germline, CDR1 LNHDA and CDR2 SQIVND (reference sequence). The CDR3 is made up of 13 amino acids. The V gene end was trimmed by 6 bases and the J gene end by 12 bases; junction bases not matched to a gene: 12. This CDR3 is CASSLTDRVAKYF. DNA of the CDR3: TGTGCCAGTAGCCTTACGGACAGGGTGGCGAAGTACTTC.

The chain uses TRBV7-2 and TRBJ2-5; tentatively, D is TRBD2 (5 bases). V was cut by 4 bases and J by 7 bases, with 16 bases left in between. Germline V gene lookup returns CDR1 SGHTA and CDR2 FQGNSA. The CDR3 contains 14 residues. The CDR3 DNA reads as TGTGCCAGCAGCTCCGCTGTAGCCGGAGGGACCCAGTACTTC. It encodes CASSSAVAGGTQYF.

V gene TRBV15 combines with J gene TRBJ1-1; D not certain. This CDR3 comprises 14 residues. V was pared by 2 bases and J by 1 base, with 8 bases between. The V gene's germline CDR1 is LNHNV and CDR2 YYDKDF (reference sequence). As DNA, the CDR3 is TGTGCCACCAGCAGACAGGTCGCGAACACTGAAGCTTTCTTT. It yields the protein CATSRQVANTEAFF.

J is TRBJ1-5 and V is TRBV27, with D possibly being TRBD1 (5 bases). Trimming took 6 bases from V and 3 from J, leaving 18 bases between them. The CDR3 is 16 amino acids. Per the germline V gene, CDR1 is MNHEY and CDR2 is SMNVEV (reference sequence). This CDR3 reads CASRSGGEGFNQPQHF. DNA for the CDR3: TGTGCCAGCAGGTCCGGGGGGGAGGGGTTCAATCAGCCCCAGCATTTT.

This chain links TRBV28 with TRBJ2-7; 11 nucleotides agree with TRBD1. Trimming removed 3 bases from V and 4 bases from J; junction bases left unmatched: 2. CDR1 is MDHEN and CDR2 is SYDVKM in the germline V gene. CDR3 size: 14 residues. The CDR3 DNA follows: TGTGCCAGCAGTTTGGACAGGGGGCTATACGAGCAGTACTTC. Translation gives CASSLDRGLYEQYF.

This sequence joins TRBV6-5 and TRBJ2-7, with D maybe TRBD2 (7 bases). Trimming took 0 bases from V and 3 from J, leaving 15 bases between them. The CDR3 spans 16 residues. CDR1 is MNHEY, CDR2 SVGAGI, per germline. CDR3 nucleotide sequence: TGTGCCAGCAGTTACTCTGGGGGCGGGGGCGGCTACGAGCAGTACTTC. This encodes CASSYSGGGGGYEQYF.

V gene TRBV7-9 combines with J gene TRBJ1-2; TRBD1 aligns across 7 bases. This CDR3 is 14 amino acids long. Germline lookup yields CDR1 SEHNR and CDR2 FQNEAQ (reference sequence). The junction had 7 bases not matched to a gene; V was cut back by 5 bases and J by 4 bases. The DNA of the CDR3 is TGTGCCAGCAGCCCGGGACAGCCTTTCTATGGCTACACCTTC. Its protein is CASSPGQPFYGYTF.

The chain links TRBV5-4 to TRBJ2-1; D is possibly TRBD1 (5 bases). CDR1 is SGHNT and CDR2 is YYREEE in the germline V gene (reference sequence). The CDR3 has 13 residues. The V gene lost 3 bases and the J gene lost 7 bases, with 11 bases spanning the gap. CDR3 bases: TGTGCCAGCAGCTCAAAACAGGAGAATGAGCAGTTCTTC. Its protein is CASSSKQENEQFF.

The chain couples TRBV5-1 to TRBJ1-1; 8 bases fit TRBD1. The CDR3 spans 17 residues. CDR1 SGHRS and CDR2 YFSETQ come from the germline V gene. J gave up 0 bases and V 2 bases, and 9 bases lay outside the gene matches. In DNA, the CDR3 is TGCGCCAGCAGCTTACTCGCAGGGGGCGGGATGAACACTGAAGCTTTCTTT. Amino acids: CASSLLAGGGMNTEAFF. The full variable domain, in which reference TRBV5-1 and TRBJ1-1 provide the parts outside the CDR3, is KAGVTQTPRYLIKTRGQQVTLSCSPISGHRSVSWYQQTPGQGLQFLFEYFSETQRNKGNFPGRFSGRQFSNSRSEMNVSTLELGDSALYLCASSLLAGGGMNTEAFFGQGTRLTVV.

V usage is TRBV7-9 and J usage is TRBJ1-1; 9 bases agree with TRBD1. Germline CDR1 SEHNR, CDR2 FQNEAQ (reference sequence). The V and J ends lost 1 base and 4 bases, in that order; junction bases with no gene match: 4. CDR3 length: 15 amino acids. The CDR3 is CASSLGPDRGTEAFF. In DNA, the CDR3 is TGTGCCAGCAGCTTAGGACCGGACAGGGGCACTGAAGCTTTCTTT.

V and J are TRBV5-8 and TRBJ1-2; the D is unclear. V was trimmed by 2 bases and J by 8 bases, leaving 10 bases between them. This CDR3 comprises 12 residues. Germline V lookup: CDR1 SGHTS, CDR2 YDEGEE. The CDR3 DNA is TGTGCCAGCAGCTTCCGGATTTTAGGCTACACCTTC. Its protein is CASSFRILGYTF. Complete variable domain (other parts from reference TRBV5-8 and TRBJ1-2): EAGVTQSPTHLIKTRGQQATLRCSPISGHTSVYWYQQALGLGLQFLLWYDEGEERNRGNFPPRFSGRQFPNYSSELNVNALELEDSALYLCASSFRILGYTFGSGTRLTVV.

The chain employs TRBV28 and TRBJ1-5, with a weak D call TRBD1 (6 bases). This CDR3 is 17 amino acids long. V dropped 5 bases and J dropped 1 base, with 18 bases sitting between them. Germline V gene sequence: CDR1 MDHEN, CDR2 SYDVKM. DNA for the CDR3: TGTGCCAGCAGTATACCACAGGGACACCTGAGCAATCAGCCCCAGCATTTT. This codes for CASSIPQGHLSNQPQHF.

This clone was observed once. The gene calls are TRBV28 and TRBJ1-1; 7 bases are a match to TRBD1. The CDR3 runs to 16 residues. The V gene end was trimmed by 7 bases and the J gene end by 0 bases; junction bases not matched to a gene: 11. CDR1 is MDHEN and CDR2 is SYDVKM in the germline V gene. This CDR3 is CASINDREKMNTEAFF. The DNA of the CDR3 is TGTGCCAGCATCAATGACAGGGAGAAAATGAACACTGAAGCTTTCTTT.

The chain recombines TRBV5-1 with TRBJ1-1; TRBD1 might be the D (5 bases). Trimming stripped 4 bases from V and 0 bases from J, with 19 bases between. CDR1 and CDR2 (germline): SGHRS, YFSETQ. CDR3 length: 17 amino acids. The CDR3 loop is CASSPGFAGLMNTEAFF. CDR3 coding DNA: TGCGCCAGCAGCCCGGGCTTCGCAGGGCTCATGAACACTGAAGCTTTCTTT.

The CDR3 here is CASSGSGTSISEQYF. CDR3 DNA: TGTGCCAGCAGCGGATCCGGGACTAGTATCTCGGAGCAGTACTTC. The rearrangement joins TRBV7-3 to TRBJ2-5, with 8 bases matching TRBD2. The CDR3 sequence is 15 residues long. Germline V CDR1 and CDR2: SGHTA, FQGTGA. Trimming removed 5 bases from V and 11 bases from J; junction bases left unmatched: 16.

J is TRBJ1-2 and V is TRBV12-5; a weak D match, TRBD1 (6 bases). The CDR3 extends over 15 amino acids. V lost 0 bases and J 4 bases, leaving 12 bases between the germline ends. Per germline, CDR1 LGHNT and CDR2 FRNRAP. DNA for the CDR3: TGTGCTAGTGGTTTGGTAGCCCAGGGGACCTATGGCTACACCTTC. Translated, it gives CASGLVAQGTYGYTF. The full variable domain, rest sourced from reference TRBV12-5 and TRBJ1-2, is DARVTQTPRHKVTEMGQEVTMRCQPILGHNTVFWYRQTMMQGLELLAYFRNRAPLDDSGMPKDRFSAEMPDATLATLKIQPSEPRDSAVYFCASGLVAQGTYGYTFGSGTRLTVV.

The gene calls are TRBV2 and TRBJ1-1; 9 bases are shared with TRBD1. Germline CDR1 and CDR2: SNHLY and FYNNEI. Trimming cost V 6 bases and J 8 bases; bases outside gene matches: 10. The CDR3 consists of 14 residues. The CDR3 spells CASRARTGVGEAFF. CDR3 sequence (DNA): TGTGCCAGCAGGGCCCGGACAGGGGTTGGGGAAGCTTTCTTT.

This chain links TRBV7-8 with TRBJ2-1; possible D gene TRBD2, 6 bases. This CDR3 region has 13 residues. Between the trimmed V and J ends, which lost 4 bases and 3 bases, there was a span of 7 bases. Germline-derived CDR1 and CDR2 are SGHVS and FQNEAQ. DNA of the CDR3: TGTGCCAGCAGCTCGGGAGTCTACAATGAGCAGTTCTTC. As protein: CASSSGVYNEQFF.

DNA for the CDR3: TGTGCCAGCAGCCTGTACCTAGGGTCTGGAGAGACCCAGTACTTC. Encoded protein: CASSLYLGSGETQYF. This chain uses TRBV14 with TRBJ2-5; D is unresolved. V gave up 4 bases and J gave up 4 bases, with 16 bases separating them. From germline, CDR1 is SGHDN and CDR2 FVKESK. This CDR3 comprises 15 residues.